Below are 8 T cell receptor beta chains sequenced from a single sample in a study of response to subunit inactivated influenza vaccine. MiXCR, run by TCRdb on the RT-PCR reads, gives a single entry per CDR3 protein. The sample consists of about 480,000 distinct CDR3 sequences, roughly 13% of them appearing once. Sequencing was performed on PBMCs from blood, taken roughly 47 days after vaccination. All receptors derive from a man aged 45-60 years who received an inactivated influenza vaccine.

This clonotype was counted a few times. The chain's CDR3 is CASSLGAYGAGELFF. The CDR3, as DNA: TGCGCCAGCAGCTTGGGGGCTTATGGAGCCGGGGAGCTGTTTTTT. V usage is TRBV5-1 and J usage is TRBJ2-2; no definite D call. Germline V CDR1 and CDR2: SGHRS, YFSETQ. V was pared by 0 bases and J by 6 bases, with 12 bases between. The CDR3 loop spans 15 amino acids.

This clonotype was detected a few times. The chain couples TRBV7-2 to TRBJ1-2, with 11 bases identical to TRBD1. This CDR3 is built from 15 residues. The germline gives CDR1 SGHTA, CDR2 FQGNSA. Trimming removed 4 bases from V and 8 bases from J; junction bases left unmatched: 9. The DNA of the CDR3 is TGTGCCAGCAGCTCATGGACAGGGGGCCAATCCGGCTACACCTTC. This gives the protein CASSSWTGGQSGYTF.

CDR3 DNA sequence: TGTGCCAGCAGGAGAACGGGGGCCCAAGAGACCCAGTACTTC. Translating it yields CASRRTGAQETQYF. V usage is TRBV7-9 and J usage is TRBJ2-5, with D perhaps being TRBD1 or TRBD2 (6 bases each). This CDR3 is built from 14 residues. The germline CDR1 and CDR2 sequences are SEHNR and FQNEAQ (reference sequence). V was cut by 6 bases and J by 1 base, with 12 bases left in between.

The chain joins TRBV24-1 to TRBJ1-5, with D tentatively TRBD1 (6 bases). The germline V gene has CDR1 KGHDR and CDR2 SFDVKD. CDR3 size: 13 residues. The ends were cut back, 4 bases at V and 7 bases at J, with 10 bases in the middle. The DNA of the CDR3 is TGTGCCACCAGTGAACATACAGGGCAGCCCCAGCATTTT. This sequence encodes CATSEHTGQPQHF.

This clonotype was detected a few times. The chain carries TRBV5-1 and TRBJ2-7, with D possibly being TRBD2 (6 bases). V was shortened by 6 bases and J by 5 bases, with 18 bases between the two germline ends. The CDR3 runs 14 residues. Germline V lookup: CDR1 SGHRS, CDR2 YFSETQ. CDR3 DNA sequence: TGCGCCAGCAAGGAAGGGACTCAGGACAACGAGCAGTACTTC. Translated, it gives CASKEGTQDNEQYF. Filled out from reference TRBV5-1 and TRBJ2-7, the complete variable domain reads KAGVTQTPRYLIKTRGQQVTLSCSPISGHRSVSWYQQTPGQGLQFLFEYFSETQRNKGNFPGRFSGRQFSNSRSEMNVSTLELGDSALYLCASKEGTQDNEQYFGPGTRLTVT.

The chain has TRBV4-2 and TRBJ2-1; tentatively, D is TRBD2 (7 bases). V was trimmed by 1 base and J by 8 bases, leaving 12 bases between them. The length of the CDR3 is 14 residues. CDR1 LGHNA and CDR2 YNFKEQ come from the germline V gene. The CDR3 sequence is CASSQVGGEHEQFF. The CDR3 region has the DNA TGTGCCAGCAGCCAAGTAGGGGGGGAACATGAGCAGTTCTTC.

This clonotype was detected many times. The V gene is TRBV10-3, the J gene TRBJ2-2; D may be TRBD2 (5 bases). Between the trimmed V and J ends, which lost 4 bases and 13 bases, there was a span of 16 bases. The CDR3 spans 13 residues. The germline CDR1 and CDR2 sequences are ENHRY and SYGVKD. CDR3 region: CAISVGGRVGLFF. The CDR3 DNA reads as TGTGCCATCAGTGTTGGAGGTCGGGTGGGGCTGTTTTTT.

This clonotype occurred many times. This chain joins TRBV7-2 and TRBJ2-3, with TRBD2 matching over 10 bases. Germline V gene data show CDR1 as SGHTA and CDR2 as FQGNSA. J was trimmed by 5 bases and V by 4 bases; bases with no gene match: 6. CDR3 length: 15 amino acids. CDR3 sequence (DNA): TGTGCCAGCAGCTGGGCTAGCGGGAGTCAAGATACGCAGTATTTT. It yields the protein CASSWASGSQDTQYF.